These T cell receptor beta chains were read from a single sample in a study of blood T cells in healthy people across ages. MiXCR, applied by TCRdb to the 5' RACE reads, yields one record per CDR3 protein. The data show 760,000 or so distinct CDR3 sequences, about 25% seen once. The sample was also linked to a second study, of T cells of mothers and their children.

Material for sequencing was blood. Receptors were obtained from a boy between 5 and 17 years old in good health. Both conserved end residues are part of each CDR3. The D gene is left open where the match is weak. Clone size is given for some rows only: seen once, a few or many times, or a class if the clone is expanded.

J gene: TRBJ2-5; D gene: TRBD1; clone size: many; V gene: TRBV7-6; CDR3 DNA: TGTGCCAGCAGCTTAGTTGTGACAGGGGGTGAAGAGACCCAGTACTTC; CDR3 protein: CASSLVVTGGEETQYF
J gene: TRBJ1-4; D gene: .; clone size: .; V gene: TRBV6-2/TRBV6-3; CDR3 DNA: TGTGCCAGCAGTTACACCAGGAGTGAAAAACTGTTTTTT; CDR3 protein: CASSYTRSEKLFF
J gene: TRBJ2-1; D gene: .; clone size: few; V gene: TRBV29-1; CDR3 DNA: TGCAGCGTCCGATTGACTCCATCAAATGAGCAGTTCTTC; CDR3 protein: CSVRLTPSNEQFF
J gene: TRBJ2-3; D gene: TRBD2; clone size: .; V gene: TRBV5-1; CDR3 DNA: TGCGCCAGCAGCTCCCAACCTAGCGGGAAGACAGATACGCAGTATTTT; CDR3 protein: CASSSQPSGKTDTQYF
J gene: TRBJ2-7; D gene: TRBD1; clone size: few; V gene: TRBV2; CDR3 DNA: TGTGCCAGCAGATACAGGGGGGCCTACGAGCAGTACTTC; CDR3 protein: CASRYRGAYEQYF
J gene: TRBJ2-3; D gene: .; clone size: few; V gene: TRBV28; CDR3 DNA: TGTGCCAGCATCCCTCGTACGGCAGATACGCAGTATTTT; CDR3 protein: CASIPRTADTQYF
J gene: TRBJ2-4; D gene: TRBD1; clone size: few; V gene: TRBV20-1; CDR3 DNA: TGCAGTGCTTTAACAGGGGCCTCGGCCAAAAACATTCAGTACTTC; CDR3 protein: CSALTGASAKNIQYF
J gene: TRBJ2-7; D gene: .; clone size: .; V gene: TRBV9; CDR3 DNA: TGTGCCAGCAGCGCGAGAGGACTGTCCGAGCAGTACTTC; CDR3 protein: CASSARGLSEQYF
J gene: TRBJ2-5; D gene: .; clone size: .; V gene: TRBV20-1; CDR3 DNA: TGCAGTGCTAGAGATGTATACAGAGAGACCCAGTACTTC; CDR3 protein: CSARDVYRETQYF
J gene: TRBJ2-2; D gene: .; clone size: .; V gene: TRBV6-5; CDR3 DNA: TGTGCCAGCAGTGGCCCCCTGGACGGGGAGCTGTTTTTT; CDR3 protein: CASSGPLDGELFF
J gene: TRBJ2-3; D gene: TRBD2; clone size: .; V gene: TRBV5-1; CDR3 DNA: TGCGCCAGCAGCCCCGGGACTAGCGGGGGAAGGGATACGCAGTATTTT; CDR3 protein: CASSPGTSGGRDTQYF
J gene: TRBJ2-6; D gene: .; clone size: few; V gene: TRBV7-9; CDR3 DNA: TGTGCCAGCAGACCGGGTCCTTATGATTACTCTGGGGCCAACGTCCTGACTTTC; CDR3 protein: CASRPGPYDYSGANVLTF
J gene: TRBJ1-4; D gene: TRBD1; clone size: .; V gene: TRBV29-1; CDR3 DNA: TGCAGCGTTGAGGTCCGGGACAGGGACCTTTTTAATGAAAAACTGTTTTTT; CDR3 protein: CSVEVRDRDLFNEKLFF
J gene: TRBJ2-1; D gene: .; clone size: few; V gene: TRBV5-1; CDR3 DNA: TGCGCCAGCAGCTTGGGGCCGCTGGGGCCTTACTACAATGAGCAGTTCTTC; CDR3 protein: CASSLGPLGPYYNEQFF
J gene: TRBJ2-5; D gene: .; clone size: few; V gene: TRBV12-3/TRBV12-4; CDR3 DNA: TGTGCCAGCAGCCCCAATCTGGGCGGGGAGACCCAGTACTTC; CDR3 protein: CASSPNLGGETQYF
J gene: TRBJ1-2; D gene: .; clone size: many; V gene: TRBV7-2; CDR3 DNA: TGTGCCAGCAGCTTAGTTGGGGGCGGCTACACCTTC; CDR3 protein: CASSLVGGGYTF
J gene: TRBJ2-3; D gene: .; clone size: .; V gene: TRBV27; CDR3 DNA: TGTGCCAGCATGGGGGTTTCCTCAGATACGCAGTATTTT; CDR3 protein: CASMGVSSDTQYF
J gene: TRBJ2-1; D gene: TRBD2; clone size: .; V gene: TRBV7-2; CDR3 DNA: TGTGCCAGCAGCTTAAGCTTAGCGGGGGGGCTTGAGCAGTTCTTC; CDR3 protein: CASSLSLAGGLEQFF
J gene: TRBJ1-2; D gene: .; clone size: few; V gene: TRBV6-1; CDR3 DNA: TGTGCCAGCAGTCATTGGGCGCATCACTATGGCTACACCTTC; CDR3 protein: CASSHWAHHYGYTF
J gene: TRBJ1-2; D gene: .; clone size: .; V gene: TRBV10-3; CDR3 DNA: TGTGCCATCAGCCCGGACGGTGACTATGGCTACACCTTC; CDR3 protein: CAISPDGDYGYTF
J gene: TRBJ2-1; D gene: .; clone size: .; V gene: TRBV12-3/TRBV12-4; CDR3 DNA: TGTGCCAGCAGTTTAGAACGGAGAGGTGAGCAGTTCTTC; CDR3 protein: CASSLERRGEQFF
J gene: TRBJ1-2; D gene: TRBD1; clone size: .; V gene: TRBV20-1; CDR3 DNA: TGCAGCCCCATAGACGTTCGACAGGGGGCTAACTATGGCTACACCTTC; CDR3 protein: CSPIDVRQGANYGYTF
J gene: TRBJ1-5; D gene: .; clone size: .; V gene: TRBV4-3; CDR3 DNA: TGCGCCAGCAGCCAAGAACGATGGGGGTATCAGCCCCAGCATTTT; CDR3 protein: CASSQERWGYQPQHF
J gene: TRBJ2-1; D gene: TRBD1; clone size: few; V gene: TRBV9; CDR3 DNA: TGTGCCAGCAGCCGAACCGGGACAGGGAATTATGATGAGCAGTTCTTC; CDR3 protein: CASSRTGTGNYDEQFF
J gene: TRBJ2-4; D gene: TRBD1; clone size: few; V gene: TRBV28; CDR3 DNA: TGTGCCAGCAGTTTAGGGACAGCGAACATTCAGTACTTC; CDR3 protein: CASSLGTANIQYF
J gene: TRBJ2-7; D gene: .; clone size: few; V gene: TRBV29-1; CDR3 DNA: TGCAGCGTCTTACAGGAGACCTCCCTCGGCGAGCAGTACTTC; CDR3 protein: CSVLQETSLGEQYF
J gene: TRBJ1-4; D gene: .; clone size: few; V gene: TRBV12-3/TRBV12-4; CDR3 DNA: TGTGCCAGCAGTTTAGTACAAAGAGGTGAAAAACTGTTTTTT; CDR3 protein: CASSLVQRGEKLFF
J gene: TRBJ2-2; D gene: .; clone size: few; V gene: TRBV6-5; CDR3 DNA: TGTGCCAGCAGTTACTCCCCCTCTGGGTTAGGGACCGGGGAGCTGTTTTTT; CDR3 protein: CASSYSPSGLGTGELFF
J gene: TRBJ2-7; D gene: TRBD2; clone size: many; V gene: TRBV7-9; CDR3 DNA: TGTGCCAGCAGCCCTGGACTAGCGGGTCACGAGCAGTACTTC; CDR3 protein: CASSPGLAGHEQYF
J gene: TRBJ1-4; D gene: .; clone size: .; V gene: TRBV7-9; CDR3 DNA: TGTGCCAGCAGCTTGTCTGCGGGGGTTGAAAAACTGTTTTTT; CDR3 protein: CASSLSAGVEKLFF
J gene: TRBJ2-1; D gene: TRBD2; clone size: few; V gene: TRBV20-1; CDR3 DNA: TGCAGTGCTAGAGATCTACGGCGGGGGGGCGTCGATGAGCAGTTCTTC; CDR3 protein: CSARDLRRGGVDEQFF
J gene: TRBJ2-3; D gene: TRBD2; clone size: few; V gene: TRBV24-1; CDR3 DNA: TGTGCCACCAGTGACCCACGGACTAGCGGGGGGTATACGCAGTATTTT; CDR3 protein: CATSDPRTSGGYTQYF
J gene: TRBJ1-2; D gene: .; clone size: few; V gene: TRBV9; CDR3 DNA: TGTGCCAGCAGCGTAGCGACAGAACTTAACTATGGCTACACCTTC; CDR3 protein: CASSVATELNYGYTF
J gene: TRBJ2-3; D gene: TRBD2; clone size: .; V gene: TRBV6-5; CDR3 DNA: TGTGCCAGCAGCCTCCTCGGAGCGGGGTCAGATACGCAGTATTTT; CDR3 protein: CASSLLGAGSDTQYF
J gene: TRBJ1-3; D gene: .; clone size: few; V gene: TRBV6-5; CDR3 DNA: TGTGCCAGCAGCAAGGACGGTGGAAACACCATATATTTT; CDR3 protein: CASSKDGGNTIYF
J gene: TRBJ2-2; D gene: TRBD2; clone size: few; V gene: TRBV10-2; CDR3 DNA: TGCGCCAGCAGCTCCGGACTAGCGGGGATCGGGGAGCTGTTTTTT; CDR3 protein: CASSSGLAGIGELFF
J gene: TRBJ2-1; D gene: TRBD2; clone size: few; V gene: TRBV20-1; CDR3 DNA: TGCAGTGCTTCAGGACTAGCGGGACCCCTGAGCTCCTACAATGAGCAGTTCTTC; CDR3 protein: CSASGLAGPLSSYNEQFF
J gene: TRBJ2-1; D gene: .; clone size: few; V gene: TRBV11-2; CDR3 DNA: TGTGCCAGCAGCCCCTCGGCGGTTCGGCAGTTCTTC; CDR3 protein: CASSPSAVRQFF
J gene: TRBJ1-2; D gene: .; clone size: .; V gene: TRBV20-1; CDR3 DNA: TGCAGTGCTAGAGATCCGGGCCCTTTTAACTATGGCTACACCTTC; CDR3 protein: CSARDPGPFNYGYTF
J gene: TRBJ2-2; D gene: .; clone size: .; V gene: TRBV5-1; CDR3 DNA: TGCGCCAGCAGCTGGGGGAACACCGGGGAGCTGTTTTTT; CDR3 protein: CASSWGNTGELFF
J gene: TRBJ2-2; D gene: .; clone size: few; V gene: TRBV7-3; CDR3 DNA: TGTGCCAGCAGCCCCCTCGACTTCACCGGGGAGCTGTTTTTT; CDR3 protein: CASSPLDFTGELFF
J gene: TRBJ2-7; D gene: TRBD1; clone size: .; V gene: TRBV24-1; CDR3 DNA: TGTGCCACCGAGGGACAGGGCTCCTACGAGCAGTACTTC; CDR3 protein: CATEGQGSYEQYF
J gene: TRBJ2-5; D gene: .; clone size: .; V gene: TRBV29-1; CDR3 DNA: TGCAGCGTTGGGACAGAGAGAGAGACCCAGTACTTC; CDR3 protein: CSVGTERETQYF
J gene: TRBJ2-7; D gene: .; clone size: .; V gene: TRBV5-1; CDR3 DNA: TGCGCCAGCAGCTTGGCCGAGACGGATTTCAACTCCTACGAGCAGTACTTC; CDR3 protein: CASSLAETDFNSYEQYF
J gene: TRBJ2-7; D gene: .; clone size: .; V gene: TRBV6-2/TRBV6-3; CDR3 DNA: TGTGCCAGCAGTTATCCGGACCACTACGAGCAGTACTTC; CDR3 protein: CASSYPDHYEQYF
J gene: TRBJ1-1; D gene: .; clone size: .; V gene: TRBV20-1; CDR3 DNA: TGCAGTGCTAGAGATATGGAGGGCTCCAGGACTGAAGCTTTCTTT; CDR3 protein: CSARDMEGSRTEAFF
J gene: TRBJ2-7; D gene: .; clone size: .; V gene: TRBV11-2; CDR3 DNA: TGTGCCAGCAGCTTAGGCCCAGGGGCCACCTACGAGCAGTACTTC; CDR3 protein: CASSLGPGATYEQYF
J gene: TRBJ1-1; D gene: TRBD1; clone size: .; V gene: TRBV12-5; CDR3 DNA: TGTGCTAGTGGACGACCCGACAGGGGAGATACTGAAGCTTTCTTT; CDR3 protein: CASGRPDRGDTEAFF
J gene: TRBJ1-4; D gene: .; clone size: once; V gene: TRBV6-1; CDR3 DNA: TGTGCCAGCAAGGCGACAGGAAACTTTGCAACTAATGAAAAACTGTTTTTT; CDR3 protein: CASKATGNFATNEKLFF
J gene: TRBJ2-7; D gene: TRBD1; clone size: few; V gene: TRBV7-6; CDR3 DNA: TGTGCCAGCAGCAAGGACAGGGTATCTTCCTACGAGCAGTACTTC; CDR3 protein: CASSKDRVSSYEQYF
J gene: TRBJ2-1; D gene: .; clone size: .; V gene: TRBV6-2/TRBV6-3; CDR3 DNA: TGTGCCAGCGGGGCGTGGGACAATGAGCAGTTCTTC; CDR3 protein: CASGAWDNEQFF
J gene: TRBJ1-4; D gene: .; clone size: .; V gene: TRBV20-1; CDR3 DNA: TGCAGTGCTAGCGAAGGGACCGTGAATGAAAAACTGTTTTTT; CDR3 protein: CSASEGTVNEKLFF
J gene: TRBJ2-1; D gene: TRBD2; clone size: .; V gene: TRBV20-1; CDR3 DNA: TGCAGTGCGGGCCGGACTAGCGTGGACTACAATGAGCAGTTCTTC; CDR3 protein: CSAGRTSVDYNEQFF
J gene: TRBJ1-1; D gene: .; clone size: few; V gene: TRBV6-1; CDR3 DNA: TGTGCCAGCAGTCCGAGTGGGAACACTGAAGCTTTCTTT; CDR3 protein: CASSPSGNTEAFF